Given below is one TCR beta chain in context. Its antigen remains unknown. Germline lookup yields CDR1 SGDLS and CDR2 YYNGEE. The CDR3 consists of 15 residues. V dropped 4 bases and J dropped 0 bases, with 13 bases sitting between them. These data come from a study of graft-versus-host responses after intestinal transplantation. Overall study: In this cohort, recipients had multivisceral, liver-intestinal, or isolated intestinal transplants. The whole recipient group had anti-thymocyte globulin induction followed by tacrolimus and steroids for around three years. Notes on the study in general: Subjects displaying graft-donor T cell macrochimerism possessed elevated graft-versus-host to host-versus-graft clonal ratios inside allografts. GvH clonotypes were identified within recipient marrow, with a subset emerging first in ileum or blood.

Produced via immunoSEQ multiplex PCR; TCRdb's table is partial and in-frame only. The sample includes tens of thousands of clones, roughly 94% of them seen just once. This receptor was obtained from a human donor who was the organ donor for an intestinal transplant. V usage is TRBV9 and J usage is TRBJ1-2; no firm D call. The sample was unstimulated CD4+ T cells sorted from spleen or lymph node cells, taken before transplant. The DNA of the CDR3 is TGTGCCAGCAGCCCTGACATATTCCCTAACTATGGCTACACCTTC. Amino acids: CASSPDIFPNYGYTF.